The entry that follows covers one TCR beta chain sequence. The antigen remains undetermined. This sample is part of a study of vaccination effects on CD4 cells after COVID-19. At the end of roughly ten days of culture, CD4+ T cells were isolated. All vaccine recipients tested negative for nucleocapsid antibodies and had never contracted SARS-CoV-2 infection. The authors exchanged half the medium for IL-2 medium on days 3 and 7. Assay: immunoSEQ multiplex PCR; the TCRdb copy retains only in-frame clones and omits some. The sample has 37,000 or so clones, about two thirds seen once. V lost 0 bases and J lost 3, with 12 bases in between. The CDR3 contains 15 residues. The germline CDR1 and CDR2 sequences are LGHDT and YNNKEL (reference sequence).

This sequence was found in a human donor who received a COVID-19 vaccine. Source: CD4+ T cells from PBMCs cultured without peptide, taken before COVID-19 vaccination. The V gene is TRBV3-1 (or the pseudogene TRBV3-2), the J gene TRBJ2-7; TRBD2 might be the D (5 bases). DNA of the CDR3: TGTGCCAGCAGCCAAGATGGACTCTTTAACTACGAGCAGTACTTC. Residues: CASSQDGLFNYEQYF.